These 18 T cell receptor beta chains were all obtained from the same sample, sequenced in a study of T-cell memory formation after mild COVID-19. TCRdb fed the 5' RACE reads into MiXCR, producing one record per CDR3 protein. The profile covers approximately 580,000 distinct CDR3 sequences, with just over 20% appearing a single time and under 15% taken by the ten largest. The sample comprised PBMCs or a T cell subset sorted from them (not recorded which). The receptors stem from an adult woman who had mild COVID-19 (a few samples of this study predate the infection). Cell type and time point are not known.

This clonotype was observed many times. This sequence joins TRBV5-1 and TRBJ2-7; D might be TRBD1 (7 bases). Germline CDR1 SGHRS, CDR2 YFSETQ. The length of the CDR3 is 15 residues. The V end was cut by 3 bases, the J end by 1 base, with 14 bases between. CDR3 DNA sequence: TGCGCCAGCAGCTACGGGCAGGGGGGATCCTACGAGCAGTACTTC. Translated, it gives CASSYGQGGSYEQYF.

This chain joins TRBV20-1 and TRBJ2-3, with 9 bases fitting TRBD2. V gave up 5 bases and J gave up 6 bases; unmatched junction bases: 6. CDR1 and CDR2 (germline): DFQATT, SNEGSKA (reference sequence). This CDR3 is built from 13 residues. DNA for the CDR3: TGCAGTGCTTTTAGCGGGGGCAGGGATACGCAGTATTTT. Residues: CSAFSGGRDTQYF.

The chain couples TRBV28 to TRBJ2-7; weak D call: TRBD2 (6 bases). Germline V lookup: CDR1 MDHEN, CDR2 SYDVKM. V lost 4 bases, J lost 2 bases, and 18 bases lay in between. The CDR3 loop spans 16 amino acids. This chain's CDR3 is CASSSLGGPVPYEQYV. The CDR3 nucleotides are TGTGCCAGCAGTTCCCTCGGGGGTCCGGTCCCCTACGAGCAGTACGTC.

The genes are TRBV5-1 and TRBJ2-5, with 8 bases matching TRBD1. The V gene end was trimmed by 2 bases and the J gene end by 2 bases; junction bases not matched to a gene: 8. The CDR3 sequence is 16 residues long. The germline CDR1 and CDR2 sequences are SGHRS and YFSETQ. The CDR3 spells CASSLWTGLTQETQYF. The DNA for the CDR3 is TGCGCCAGCAGCTTATGGACAGGGCTGACTCAAGAGACCCAGTACTTC.

The CDR3 protein is CASSPSGTVNTEAFF. In DNA form, the CDR3 reads TGTGCCAGCTCACCCAGCGGGACGGTGAACACTGAAGCTTTCTTT. The chain is built from TRBV18 and TRBJ1-1, with a possible D match to TRBD1 (5 bases). V was shortened by 3 bases and J by 0 bases, with 11 bases between the two germline ends. The CDR3 loop spans 15 amino acids. Per the germline V gene, CDR1 is KGHSH and CDR2 is LQKENI.

The chain employs TRBV19 and TRBJ2-3, with D uncertain. The V end was cut by 5 bases, the J end by 0 bases, with 9 bases between. Germline lookup yields CDR1 LNHDA and CDR2 SQIVND (reference sequence). This CDR3 region has 14 residues. Here the CDR3 reads CASSPSASTDTQYF. As DNA, the CDR3 is TGTGCCAGTAGTCCGTCAGCAAGCACAGATACGCAGTATTTT.

This sequence joins TRBV6-5 and TRBJ2-7, with 7 bases lining up with TRBD2. The length of the CDR3 is 14 residues. With 5 bases clipped from V and 2 bases from J, the junction kept 6 bases outside the gene matches. The V gene's germline CDR1 is MNHEY and CDR2 SVGAGI. The CDR3 region has the DNA TGTGCCAGCAGTGTGTGGAGCGGGGCCTACGAGCAGTACTTC. It encodes CASSVWSGAYEQYF.

This clonotype was picked up a small number of times. The chain employs TRBV9 and TRBJ2-6; possible D gene TRBD2, 6 bases. The CDR3 runs 19 residues. Trimming took 0 bases from V and 0 from J, leaving 16 bases between them. Germline loops: CDR1 SGDLS, CDR2 YYNGEE. The CDR3 sequence: CASSVAMIAEGSGANVLTF. CDR3 DNA sequence: TGTGCCAGCAGCGTAGCTATGATAGCGGAAGGCTCTGGGGCCAACGTCCTGACTTTC.

The chain combines TRBV7-2 with TRBJ2-4, with 8 bases matching TRBD2. The CDR3 loop spans 15 amino acids. With 4 bases clipped from V and 5 bases from J, the junction kept 7 bases outside the gene matches. Germline CDR1 is SGHTA and CDR2 is FQGNSA. DNA for the CDR3: TGTGCCAGCAGCTATTTCGGGACTAGTGAAAACATTCAGTACTTC. Its translation is CASSYFGTSENIQYF.

This clonotype turned up a few times. The V gene is TRBV7-9, the J gene TRBJ2-3; D is perhaps TRBD2 (6 bases). CDR1 SEHNR and CDR2 FQNEAQ come from the germline V gene (reference sequence). Trimming pared 4 bases from V and 5 bases from J, leaving 19 bases between. This CDR3 region has 16 residues. The DNA for the CDR3 is TGTGCCAGCAGCTCTCTCCGGGAGCGACGGGGAGATACGCAGTATTTT. The encoded protein is CASSSLRERRGDTQYF.

The rearrangement links TRBV4-1 to TRBJ1-4; D is possibly TRBD1 (6 bases). The CDR3 covers 15 residues. The germline V gene encodes CDR1 MGHRA and CDR2 YSYEKL. V was pared by 0 bases and J by 5 bases, with 10 bases between. The CDR3 DNA is TGCGCCAGCAGCCAAGACACAGGGTGGAATGAAAAACTGTTTTTT. Its protein is CASSQDTGWNEKLFF.

This clonotype was picked up a small number of times. J is TRBJ2-1 and V is TRBV9; TRBD2 agrees at 10 bases. The CDR3 covers 16 residues. Losses at the gene ends were 0 bases for V and 7 bases for J; bases not matched to a gene: 7. Germline CDR1 and CDR2: SGDLS and YYNGEE. CDR3 sequence: CASSVAPSGGQNEQFF. For the CDR3, the DNA is TGTGCCAGCAGCGTAGCTCCTAGCGGGGGCCAGAATGAGCAGTTCTTC.

In this sample, this clonotype turned up a few times. This chain uses TRBV29-1 with TRBJ2-5; 8 bases fit TRBD2. There are 13 residues in the CDR3. J gave up 2 bases and V 8 bases, and 7 bases lay outside the gene matches. From germline, CDR1 is SQVTM and CDR2 ANQGSEA. CDR3 nucleotide sequence: TGCAGCTCGACGGGAGGGGGGCAAGAGACCCAGTACTTC. The encoded protein is CSSTGGGQETQYF. Looking up the rest from reference TRBV29-1 and TRBJ2-5 gives the full variable domain: SAVISQKPSRDICQRGTSLTIQCQVDSQVTMMFWYRQQPGQSLTLIATANQGSEATYESGFVIDKFPISRPNLTFSTLTVSNMSPEDSSIYLCSSTGGGQETQYFGPGTRLLVL.

A few counts support this clonotype. The chain joins TRBV5-1 to TRBJ2-1, with D uncertain. Germline V gives CDR1 SGHRS, CDR2 YFSETQ. With 0 bases removed from V and 1 base from J, the gap between germline ends came to 20 bases. The CDR3 has 19 amino acids. The DNA of the CDR3 is TGCGCCAGCAGCTTGGCCGGCGTAGTTGTAGTTGGATCCTACAATGAGCAGTTCTTC. Its protein product is CASSLAGVVVVGSYNEQFF.

The genes are TRBV6-1 and TRBJ2-1, with 8 nucleotides matching TRBD1. Germline CDR1 MNHNS, CDR2 SASEGT. This CDR3 has 14 amino acids. V shed 5 bases and J 7 bases; nucleotides not matched to a gene: 7. This CDR3 reads CASSTSGTGNEQFF. CDR3 sequence (DNA): TGTGCCAGCAGTACGTCCGGGACAGGTAATGAGCAGTTCTTC.

This clonotype was counted between two and nine times. The genes are TRBV4-2 and TRBJ1-5; 7 bases line up with TRBD1. There are 15 residues in the CDR3. The germline gives CDR1 LGHNA, CDR2 YNFKEQ. The trim removed 0 bases at V and 7 bases at J, leaving 6 bases unmatched. This chain's CDR3 is CASSQEGQGVQPQHF. The CDR3 DNA reads as TGTGCCAGCAGCCAAGAAGGGCAGGGGGTGCAGCCCCAGCATTTT.

This chain connects TRBV5-1 to TRBJ1-1; possible D gene TRBD1, 5 bases. This CDR3 contains 14 residues. V gave up 6 bases and J gave up 3 bases, with 15 bases separating them. From germline, CDR1 is SGHRS and CDR2 YFSETQ. The CDR3 loop reads CASTSGVEDTEAFF. Here the CDR3 DNA reads TGCGCCAGCACCTCGGGGGTTGAGGACACTGAAGCTTTCTTT.

As for this clonotype: One junction end does not reproduce the germline sequence, and a read error may be involved. This rearrangement joins TRBV7-6 to TRBJ2-1, with a possible D match to TRBD2 (6 bases). The CDR3 is 14 residues long. Germline CDR1 is SGHVS and CDR2 is FNYEAQ. The CDR3 sequence: CTSSLDAGFYEQFF. As DNA, the CDR3 is TGTACCAGCAGCTTAGACGCGGGATTCTATGAGCAGTTCTTC.